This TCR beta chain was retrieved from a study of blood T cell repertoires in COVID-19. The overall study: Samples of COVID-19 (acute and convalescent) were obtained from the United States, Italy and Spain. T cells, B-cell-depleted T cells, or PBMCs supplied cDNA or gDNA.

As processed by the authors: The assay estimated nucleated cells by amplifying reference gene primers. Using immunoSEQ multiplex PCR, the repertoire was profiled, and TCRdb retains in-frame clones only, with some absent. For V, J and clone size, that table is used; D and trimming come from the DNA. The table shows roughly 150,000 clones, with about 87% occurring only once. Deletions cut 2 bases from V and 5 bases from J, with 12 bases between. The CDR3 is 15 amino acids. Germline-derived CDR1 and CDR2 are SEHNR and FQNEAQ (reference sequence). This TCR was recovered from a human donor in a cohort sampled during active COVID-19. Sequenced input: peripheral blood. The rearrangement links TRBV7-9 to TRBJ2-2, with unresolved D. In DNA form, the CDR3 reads TGTGCCAGCAGCTTACCTCTAGTTGGAACCGGGGAGCTGTTTTTT. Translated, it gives CASSLPLVGTGELFF. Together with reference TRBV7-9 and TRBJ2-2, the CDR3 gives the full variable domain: DTGVSQNPRHKITKRGQNVTFRCDPISEHNRLYWYRQTLGQGPEFLTYFQNEAQLEKSRLLSDRFSAERPKGSFSTLEIQRTEQGDSAMYLCASSLPLVGTGELFFGEGSRLTVL.